A single sample is the source of the 2 T cell receptor beta chains below, sequenced in a study of blood T cell repertoires in COVID-19. Sequencing used immunoSEQ multiplex PCR; TCRdb keeps in-frame clones, though not all of them. Among a few hundred thousand clones listed, under 90% were seen once. Sequenced material: PBMCs or T cells enriched from blood (not recorded which). The receptors derive from a woman aged 55-69 years who had recovered from COVID-19.

The chain has TRBV10-3 and TRBJ1-1, with a possible D match to TRBD1 (5 bases). From germline, CDR1 is ENHRY and CDR2 SYGVKD. V lost 0 bases and J 7 bases, leaving 15 bases between the germline ends. The CDR3 length is 15 residues. The CDR3 bases are TGTGCCATCAGTGAGTCGTCGGCAGGGAATGGTGAAGCTTTCTTT. As protein: CAISESSAGNGEAFF.

This chain connects TRBV6-5 to TRBJ1-1; D may be TRBD1 (6 bases). Germline-derived CDR1 and CDR2 are MNHEY and SVGAGI. The V end was cut by 10 bases, the J end by 8 bases, with 17 bases between. This CDR3 comprises 12 residues. The CDR3: CATRQAPSEAFF. In DNA form, the CDR3 reads TGTGCCACCCGACAGGCGCCCTCGGAAGCTTTCTTT.